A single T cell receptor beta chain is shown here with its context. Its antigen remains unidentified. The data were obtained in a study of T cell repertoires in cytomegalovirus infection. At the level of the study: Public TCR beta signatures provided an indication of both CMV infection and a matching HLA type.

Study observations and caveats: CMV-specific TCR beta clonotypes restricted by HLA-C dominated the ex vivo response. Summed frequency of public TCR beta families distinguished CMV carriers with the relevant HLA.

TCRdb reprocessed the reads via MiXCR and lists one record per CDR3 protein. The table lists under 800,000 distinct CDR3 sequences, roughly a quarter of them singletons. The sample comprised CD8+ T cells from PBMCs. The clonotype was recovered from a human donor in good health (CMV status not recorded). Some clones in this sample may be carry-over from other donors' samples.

The CDR3 protein is CASSFGRGGMNEQFF. CDR3 DNA: TGTGCCAGCAGTTTTGGTCGGGGGGGAATGAATGAGCAGTTCTTC. This sequence joins TRBV12-3 or TRBV12-4 and TRBJ2-1, with 8 bases identical to TRBD2. Trimming took 3 bases from V and 7 from J; bases not matched to a gene: 8. This CDR3 comprises 15 residues.